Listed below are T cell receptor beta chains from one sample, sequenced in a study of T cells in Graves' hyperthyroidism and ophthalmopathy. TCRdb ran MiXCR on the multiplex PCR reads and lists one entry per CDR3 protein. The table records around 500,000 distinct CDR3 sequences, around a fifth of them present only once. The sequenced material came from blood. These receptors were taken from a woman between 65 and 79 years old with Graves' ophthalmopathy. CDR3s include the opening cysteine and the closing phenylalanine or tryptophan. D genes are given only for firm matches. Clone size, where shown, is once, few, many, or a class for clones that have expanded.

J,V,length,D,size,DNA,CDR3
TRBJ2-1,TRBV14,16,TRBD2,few,TGTGCCAGCAGCCCTACCCTGAAGCGGGAGTCCAATGAGCAGTTCTTC,CASSPTLKRESNEQFF
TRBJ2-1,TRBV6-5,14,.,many,TGTGCCAGCAGTTACTCAACAGTTAACAATGAGCAGTTCTTC,CASSYSTVNNEQFF
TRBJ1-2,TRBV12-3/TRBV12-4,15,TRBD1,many,TGTGCCAGCAGCAGGGCCGGGACAGGAGGACGTGGCTACACCTTC,CASSRAGTGGRGYTF
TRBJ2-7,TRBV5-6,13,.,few,TGTGCCAGCACCCCCCGGGGTTTGGGCGAGCAGTACTTC,CASTPRGLGEQYF
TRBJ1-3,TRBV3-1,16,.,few,TGTGCCAGCAGCCAAGAGGAGGGACTATATGGAAACACCATATATTTT,CASSQEEGLYGNTIYF
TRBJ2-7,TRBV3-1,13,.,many,TGTGCCAGCAGCCAGGGGGCGGACACGGAGCAGTACTTC,CASSQGADTEQYF
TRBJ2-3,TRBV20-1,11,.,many,TGCAGTGCTAAGTCCGCAGATACGCAGTATTTT,CSAKSADTQYF
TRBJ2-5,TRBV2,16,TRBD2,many,TGTGCCAGCAATGGGCTAGCGGGACCCCGGCCAGAGACCCAGTACTTC,CASNGLAGPRPETQYF
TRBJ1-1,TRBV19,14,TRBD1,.,TGTGCCAGTAGTACCGGGACAGCACCCACTGAAGCTTTCTTT,CASSTGTAPTEAFF
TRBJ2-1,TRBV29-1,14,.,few,TGCAGCGCCCGAAGGGCAGGGTCGGTCGGCGAGCAGTTCTTC,CSARRAGSVGEQFF
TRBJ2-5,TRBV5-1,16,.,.,TGCGCCAGCAGCTTGGCGGGCGACCCCGATGGGGAGACCCAGTACTTC,CASSLAGDPDGETQYF
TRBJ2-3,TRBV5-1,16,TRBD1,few,TGCGCCAGCAGCTTGGGCACAGGGGTGGGAACAGATACGCAGTATTTT,CASSLGTGVGTDTQYF
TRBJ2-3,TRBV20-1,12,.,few,TGCAGTGCTAGTGGACAGATTGATACGCAGTATTTT,CSASGQIDTQYF
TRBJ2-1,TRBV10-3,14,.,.,TGTGCCATCAGTGAGGGGAGAACCTACAATGAGCAGTTCTTC,CAISEGRTYNEQFF
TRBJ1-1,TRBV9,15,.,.,TGTGCCAGCAGTATAGGGGATGGTTGGAACACTGAAGCTTTCTTT,CASSIGDGWNTEAFF
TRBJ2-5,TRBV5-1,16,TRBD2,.,TGCGCCAGCAGCTTGGGACTAGCGGGTGCGGTGGAGACCCAGTACTTC,CASSLGLAGAVETQYF
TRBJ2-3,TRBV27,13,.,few,TGTGCCAGCAGTCGCGCTAGCACAGATACGCAGTATTTT,CASSRASTDTQYF